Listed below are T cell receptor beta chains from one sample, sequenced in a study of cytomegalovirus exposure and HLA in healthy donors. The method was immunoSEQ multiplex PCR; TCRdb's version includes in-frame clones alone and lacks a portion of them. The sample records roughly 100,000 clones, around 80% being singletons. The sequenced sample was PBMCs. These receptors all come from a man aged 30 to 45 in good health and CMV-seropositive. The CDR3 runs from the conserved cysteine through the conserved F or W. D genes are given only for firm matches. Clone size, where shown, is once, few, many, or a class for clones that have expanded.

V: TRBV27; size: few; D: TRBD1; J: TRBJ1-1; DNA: TGTGCCAGCAGTCCCAGCTCCGGGACAGCTATGAACACTGAAGCTTTCTTT; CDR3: CASSPSSGTAMNTEAFF
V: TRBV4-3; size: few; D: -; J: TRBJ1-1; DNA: TGCGCCAGCAGCCAAGATAGCGGGGCTGAAGCTTTCTTT; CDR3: CASSQDSGAEAFF
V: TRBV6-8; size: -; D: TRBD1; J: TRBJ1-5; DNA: TGTGCCAGCACCCTCTCCGTGTCCGGACAGGCTCATCAGCCCCAGCATTTT; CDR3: CASTLSVSGQAHQPQHF
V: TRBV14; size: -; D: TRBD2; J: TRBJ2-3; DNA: TGTGCCAGCAGCCAAGATGTACTAGCGGACCCTTACACAGATACGCAGTATTTT; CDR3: CASSQDVLADPYTDTQYF
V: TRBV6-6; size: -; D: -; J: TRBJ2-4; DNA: TGTGCCAGCGAGTCGTCCCTTGGAAACATTCAGTACTTC; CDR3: CASESSLGNIQYF
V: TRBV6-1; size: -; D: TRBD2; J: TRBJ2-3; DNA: TGTGCCAGCAGTGACCGACTAGCGGGGGCCCTAAGCACAGATACGCAGTATTTT; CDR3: CASSDRLAGALSTDTQYF
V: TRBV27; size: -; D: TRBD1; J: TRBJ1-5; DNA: TGTGCCAGCAGCCCCGACAGGGGCAATCAGCCCCAGCATTTT; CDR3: CASSPDRGNQPQHF
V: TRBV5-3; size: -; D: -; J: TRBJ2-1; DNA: TGTGCCAGAAGCTTGTATCGGACACCATCTTACAATGAGCAGTTCTTC; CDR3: CARSLYRTPSYNEQFF
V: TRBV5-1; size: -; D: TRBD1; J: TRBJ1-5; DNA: TGCGCCAGCAGCCTCCAGACAGGGGAGGGTCAGCCCCAGCATTTT; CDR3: CASSLQTGEGQPQHF
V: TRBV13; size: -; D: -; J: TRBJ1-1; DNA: TGTGCCAGCAGCTTAGACCCTGCCAGGGGAGTGAACACTGAAGCTTTCTTT; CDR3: CASSLDPARGVNTEAFF
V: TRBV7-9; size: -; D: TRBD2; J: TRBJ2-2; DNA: TGTGCCAGCAGTCTGCGGGGGACTAGCGGGAGTAACACCGGGGAGCTGTTTTTT; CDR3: CASSLRGTSGSNTGELFF
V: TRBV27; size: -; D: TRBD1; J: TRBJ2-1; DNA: TGTGCCAGCAGTTTGGGGACAGGGGGCGTTGATGAGCAGTTCTTC; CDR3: CASSLGTGGVDEQFF
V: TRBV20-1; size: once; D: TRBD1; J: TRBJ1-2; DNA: TGCAGTGCCTCGGTACAGGGGCACTACACCTTC; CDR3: CSASVQGHYTF
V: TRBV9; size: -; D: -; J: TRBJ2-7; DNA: TGTGCCAGCAGCTCGACACAGGAGGGGGGAGCGGGGTACGAGCAGTACTTC; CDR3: CASSSTQEGGAGYEQYF
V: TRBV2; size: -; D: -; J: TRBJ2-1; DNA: TGTGCCAGCAGTGAATATCAGGGAGGCTACAATGAGCAGTTCTTC; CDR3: CASSEYQGGYNEQFF
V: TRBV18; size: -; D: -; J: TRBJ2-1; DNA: TGTGCCAGCTCACAGGACAGCCGCTACAATGAGCAGTTCTTC; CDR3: CASSQDSRYNEQFF
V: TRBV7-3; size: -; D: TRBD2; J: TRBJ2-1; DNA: TGTGCCAGCAGCTCCCCTGAGAAGCGGGGGACTTACAATGAGCAGTTCTTC; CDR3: CASSSPEKRGTYNEQFF
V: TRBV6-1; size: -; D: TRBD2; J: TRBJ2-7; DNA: TGTGCCAGCAGTGAGGAGAGACTAGCGGGGCTTTCGGGGTACGAGCAGTACTTC; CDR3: CASSEERLAGLSGYEQYF
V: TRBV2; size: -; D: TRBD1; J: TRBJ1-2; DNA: TGTGCCAGCAACCAACAGGGGGCGGTGGGCTACACCTTC; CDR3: CASNQQGAVGYTF
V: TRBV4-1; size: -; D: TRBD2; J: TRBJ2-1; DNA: TGCGCCAGCAGCCAACGCGAACTAGCGGGGGGCTACAATGAGCAGTTCTTC; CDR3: CASSQRELAGGYNEQFF
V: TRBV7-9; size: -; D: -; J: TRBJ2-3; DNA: TGTGCCAGCAGCCCCCCCCAGGCAGATACGCAGTATTTT; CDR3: CASSPPQADTQYF
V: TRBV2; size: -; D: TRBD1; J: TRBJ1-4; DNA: TGTGCCAGCAGGCCTGACAGGGCGAGGGTCGATCGAAGGGAAAAACTGTTTTTT; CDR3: CASRPDRARVDRREKLFF
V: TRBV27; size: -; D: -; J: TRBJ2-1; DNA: TGTGCCAGCAGTTTCCTATCAGGGAATGAGCAGTTCTTC; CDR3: CASSFLSGNEQFF
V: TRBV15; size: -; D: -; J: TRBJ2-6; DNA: TGTGCCACCTCGGTCGGTGGGGCCAACGTCCTGACTTTC; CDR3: CATSVGGANVLTF
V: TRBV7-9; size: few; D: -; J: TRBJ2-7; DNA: TGTTCCAGCAGCGACGACTACTACGAGCAGTACTTC; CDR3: CSSSDDYYEQYF
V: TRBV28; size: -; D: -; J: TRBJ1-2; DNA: TGTGCCATCCAAGAAAGTACAGGCGAACCGGGTTACACCTTC; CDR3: CAIQESTGEPGYTF
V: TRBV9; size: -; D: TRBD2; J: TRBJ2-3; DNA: TGTGCCAGCAGCGTACGGGCGGGAGGGCCAGCAGATACGCAGTATTTT; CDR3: CASSVRAGGPADTQYF
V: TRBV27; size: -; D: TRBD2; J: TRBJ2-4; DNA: TGTGCCAGCAGTTTAGTCGGAGCGGGGGCCAAAAACATTCAGTACTTC; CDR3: CASSLVGAGAKNIQYF